Shown below are 8 T cell receptor beta chains from a single sample sequenced in a study of T cells in narcolepsy. The repertoire was sequenced with immunoSEQ multiplex PCR; TCRdb's copy has only in-frame clones and lacks some. This sample has about 40,000 clones; about 91% occur once, and the top ten carry roughly 1.2%. Sequenced input: CD45RA- memory CD4+ T cells from PBMCs. These receptors came from a human donor with narcolepsy.

The chain joins TRBV11-3 to TRBJ2-7, with TRBD1 matching over 9 bases. The CDR3 totals 12 residues. With 5 bases clipped from V and 6 bases from J, the junction kept 2 bases outside the gene matches. Per the germline V gene, CDR1 is SGHNT and CDR2 is YENEEA. The CDR3 DNA follows: TGTGCCAGCAGCCAGACAGGGGGCGAGCAGTACTTC. Protein sequence: CASSQTGGEQYF. The full variable domain, in which reference TRBV11-3 and TRBJ2-7 provide the parts outside the CDR3, is EAGVVQSPRYKIIEKKQPVAFWCNPISGHNTLYWYLQNLGQGPELLIRYENEEAVDDSQLPKDRFSAERLKGVDSTLKIQPAELGDSAVYLCASSQTGGEQYFGPGTRLTVT.

The CDR3 nucleotides read TGCGCCAGCAGCCTCGGCCGCACAGATACGCAGTATTTT. This codes for CASSLGRTDTQYF. The chain recombines TRBV5-1 with TRBJ2-3; the D is unclear. The CDR3 runs 13 residues. The germline V gene encodes CDR1 SGHRS and CDR2 YFSETQ. Trimming cost V 4 bases and J 1 base, with 7 bases left between them.

The chain links TRBV11-3 to TRBJ1-2; 9 bases agree with TRBD1. Germline V CDR1 and CDR2: SGHNT, YENEEA. The CDR3 extends over 16 amino acids. With V trimmed by 0 bases and J by 6 bases, 8 bases remained unmatched. The CDR3 sequence: CASSLDFGGTGHGYTF. The CDR3 DNA reads as TGTGCCAGCAGCTTAGACTTCGGGGGGACAGGGCATGGCTACACCTTC. The variable domain in full, completed from reference TRBV11-3 and TRBJ1-2, reads EAGVVQSPRYKIIEKKQPVAFWCNPISGHNTLYWYLQNLGQGPELLIRYENEEAVDDSQLPKDRFSAERLKGVDSTLKIQPAELGDSAVYLCASSLDFGGTGHGYTFGSGTRLTVV.

The chain combines TRBV5-4 with TRBJ2-1; D could derive from TRBD1 or TRBD2 (5 bases each). V was trimmed by 4 bases and J by 0 bases, leaving 17 bases between them. Per germline, CDR1 SGHNT and CDR2 YYREEE (reference sequence). This CDR3 spans 17 amino acids. CDR3 coding DNA: TGTGCCAGCAGCCCCGAGCGGACACTCAGCTCCTACAATGAGCAGTTCTTC. Translating it yields CASSPERTLSSYNEQFF.

The chain uses TRBV6-5 and TRBJ1-5; TRBD1 aligns across 12 bases. V gave up 6 bases and J gave up 9 bases; unmatched junction bases: 9. This CDR3 has 15 residues. Germline V gene sequence: CDR1 MNHEY, CDR2 SVGAGI. The CDR3 is CASSAGTGGAGPQHF. In DNA, the CDR3 is TGTGCCAGCAGCGCCGGGACAGGGGGCGCTGGGCCCCAGCATTTT.

The chain links TRBV30 to TRBJ2-1; 10 bases line up with TRBD2. Germline trimming cut 4 bases from V and 5 bases from J; bases unmatched to any gene: 8. Looked up from germline, CDR1 is GTSNPN and CDR2 is SVGIG (reference sequence). The CDR3 is 15 amino acids. The DNA of the CDR3 is TGTGCCTGGACCCCCTTAGGGACTAGCGACAATGAGCAGTTCTTC. Residues: CAWTPLGTSDNEQFF.

The chain links TRBV29-1 to TRBJ2-5; 9 nucleotides line up with TRBD1. Unmatched junction bases numbered 7, after V lost 2 bases and J lost 3 bases. The CDR3 runs to 15 residues. Per germline, CDR1 SQVTM and CDR2 ANQGSEA. The CDR3 nucleotides are TGCAGCGTTGAAAGGACAGGGGTGGACAAAGAGACCCAGTACTTC. Its protein product is CSVERTGVDKETQYF.

This chain links TRBV7-9 with TRBJ2-2; no firm D call. V was trimmed by 8 bases and J by 4 bases, leaving 8 bases between them. This CDR3 is built from 12 residues. Per germline, CDR1 SEHNR and CDR2 FQNEAQ (reference sequence). The CDR3 bases are TGTGCCAGCGACCTCCGCACCGGGGAGCTGTTTTTT. It is translated as CASDLRTGELFF. Looking up the rest from reference TRBV7-9 and TRBJ2-2 gives the full variable domain: DTGVSQNPRHKITKRGQNVTFRCDPISEHNRLYWYRQTLGQGPEFLTYFQNEAQLEKSRLLSDRFSAERPKGSFSTLEIQRTEQGDSAMYLCASDLRTGELFFGEGSRLTVL.